Listed below are T cell receptor beta chains from one sample, sequenced in a study of response to subunit inactivated influenza vaccine. TCRdb re-derived calls from the RT-PCR reads in MiXCR, one entry per CDR3 protein. Of under 800,000 distinct CDR3 sequences listed, approximately 15% are singletons. This specimen consisted of PBMCs from blood, obtained around 15 days before vaccination. These receptors originate from a man aged 45-65 years who received an inactivated influenza vaccine. The CDR3 runs from the conserved cysteine through the conserved F or W. The D gene is left open where the match is weak. Clone size, where shown, is once, few, many, or a class for clones that have expanded.

>TRBJ2-1|15|few|TRBD1|TRBV6-1
CASRGTGGAYNEQFF
TGTGCCAGCCGGGGGACAGGGGGCGCCTACAATGAGCAGTTCTTC
>TRBJ2-1|15|NA|NA|TRBV4-3
CASSQDIGGHNEQFF
TGCGCCAGCAGCCAAGATATAGGCGGACACAATGAGCAGTTCTTC
>TRBJ2-1|17|few|NA|TRBV20-1
CSARDAGAPTTYNEQFF
TGCAGTGCTAGAGATGCAGGAGCCCCCACAACCTACAATGAGCAGTTCTTC
>TRBJ1-6|14|many|NA|TRBV27
CASRTPSYNSPLHF
TGTGCCAGCAGGACACCCTCCTATAATTCACCCCTCCACTTT
>TRBJ1-5|14|NA|NA|TRBV6-1
CASSASRSNQPQHF
TGTGCCAGCAGTGCCAGTAGGAGCAATCAGCCCCAGCATTTT
>TRBJ2-3|12|many|NA|TRBV11-2
CASSLQTDTQYF
TGTGCCAGCAGCTTACAGACAGATACGCAGTATTTT
>TRBJ2-3|16|NA|TRBD2|TRBV15
CATSRDPGLSTDTQYF
TGTGCCACCAGCAGGGATCCGGGACTAAGCACAGATACGCAGTATTTT
>TRBJ1-5|15|once|NA|TRBV5-5
CASSLHTGYGQPQHF
TGTGCCAGCAGCTTACACACAGGGTACGGTCAGCCCCAGCATTTT
>TRBJ2-1|16|NA|NA|TRBV7-9
CASSLGQGQGGGEQFF
TGTGCCAGCAGCCTCGGTCAAGGACAGGGAGGGGGGGAGCAGTTCTTC
>TRBJ2-1|16|NA|TRBD2|TRBV19
CASSILRLAGGQEQFF
TGTGCCAGTAGTATACTCCGACTAGCGGGAGGGCAGGAGCAGTTCTTC
>TRBJ1-2|13|NA|NA|TRBV18
CASSPPSSYGYTF
TGTGCCAGCTCACCACCGTCCTCCTATGGCTACACCTTC
>TRBJ2-5|15|NA|NA|TRBV20-1
CSARDGGGSHETQYF
TGCAGTGCTAGAGATGGAGGGGGCTCCCATGAGACCCAGTACTTC
>TRBJ1-4|16|once|NA|TRBV18
CASSPSNALTNEKLFF
TGTGCCAGCTCACCATCTAACGCCTTGACTAATGAAAAACTGTTTTTT
>TRBJ2-1|13|NA|TRBD2|TRBV20-1
CSAPTSGVNEQFF
TGCAGTGCCCCGACTAGCGGGGTCAATGAGCAGTTCTTC
>TRBJ2-3|15|few|NA|TRBV9
CASSSDGTGGDTQYF
TGTGCCAGCAGCTCGGACGGGACCGGTGGAGATACGCAGTATTTT
>TRBJ1-1|14|many|TRBD1|TRBV28
CASSLTGASTEAFF
TGTGCCAGCAGCTTGACAGGGGCCTCCACTGAAGCTTTCTTT
>TRBJ2-1|15|NA|TRBD1|TRBV5-1
CASSSGTGGGNEQFF
TGCGCCAGCAGCTCCGGGACAGGGGGCGGCAATGAGCAGTTCTTC
>TRBJ1-1|12|NA|TRBD1|TRBV3-1
CASGTDRIEAFF
TGTGCCAGCGGGACAGATCGTATTGAAGCTTTCTTT
>TRBJ1-3|12|few|NA|TRBV2
CASSPRVGPIYF
TGTGCCAGCAGCCCAAGGGTGGGTCCCATATATTTT
>TRBJ2-7|14|few|NA|TRBV7-2
CASSPSLGFYEQYF
TGTGCCAGCAGCCCCTCTTTGGGTTTCTACGAGCAGTACTTC
>TRBJ2-2|13|NA|NA|TRBV20-1
CSAGSVMDGELFF
TGCAGTGCAGGGTCGGTTATGGACGGGGAGCTGTTTTTT
>TRBJ2-7|13|few|NA|TRBV6-1
CATNRDGTYEQYF
TGTGCCACCAACCGGGACGGCACCTACGAGCAGTACTTC
>TRBJ1-1|16|few|NA|TRBV15
CATSREYAGIGTEAFF
TGTGCCACCAGCAGAGAGTACGCAGGGATAGGCACTGAAGCTTTCTTT
>TRBJ2-1|16|NA|TRBD2|TRBV6-5
CASSYPAGGFHNEQFF
TGTGCCAGCAGTTACCCAGCGGGGGGTTTCCACAATGAGCAGTTCTTC
>TRBJ2-7|12|few|TRBD2|TRBV6-2/TRBV6-3
CASSYAGVEQYF
TGTGCCAGCAGTTACGCGGGAGTTGAGCAGTACTTC
>TRBJ2-5|13|many|TRBD1|TRBV29-1
CSVGGQGTETQYF
TGCAGCGTGGGGGGACAGGGGACAGAGACCCAGTACTTC
>TRBJ2-1|15|few|TRBD2|TRBV29-1
CSPYGSQRERNEQFF
TGCAGCCCTTATGGGAGCCAGCGGGAGCGGAATGAGCAGTTCTTC
>TRBJ2-3|14|once|NA|TRBV3-1
CVSTGSTGTDTQYF
TGTGTCAGCACTGGGAGCACTGGCACAGATACGCAGTATTTT
>TRBJ2-1|15|many|TRBD1|TRBV5-1
CASTRDRGVVNEQFF
TGCGCCAGCACCCGGGACAGGGGCGTCGTCAATGAGCAGTTCTTC
>TRBJ2-1|15|few|TRBD2|TRBV12-3/TRBV12-4
CASSHSGGARDEQFF
TGTGCCAGCAGTCATAGCGGGGGGGCCAGGGATGAGCAGTTCTTC
>TRBJ2-3|17|few|NA|TRBV29-1
CSTRLQLELWATDTQYF
TGCAGCACCCGCCTCCAGCTTGAATTATGGGCCACAGATACGCAGTATTTT
>TRBJ2-3|17|few|TRBD2|TRBV6-5
CASSYSRAGPSSDTQYF
TGTGCCAGCAGTTACTCGAGAGCGGGGCCCAGCTCAGATACGCAGTATTTT
>TRBJ1-1|13|many|NA|TRBV5-1
CASSSDSRTEAFF
TGCGCCAGCAGCTCGGACAGCCGCACTGAAGCTTTCTTT
>TRBJ2-7|14|few|NA|TRBV6-2/TRBV6-3
CASSYRDGYYEQYF
TGTGCCAGCAGTTATCGGGACGGATACTACGAGCAGTACTTC
>TRBJ2-7|15|many|NA|TRBV5-1
CASSLQPGASYEQYF
TGCGCCAGCAGCTTGCAGCCAGGGGCGAGCTACGAGCAGTACTTC
>TRBJ2-7|12|NA|NA|TRBV20-1
CSARPGAHEQYF
TGCAGTGCTCGACCGGGGGCCCACGAGCAGTACTTC
>TRBJ2-1|12|few|NA|TRBV5-5
CASSVQGLEQFF
TGTGCCAGCAGCGTACAGGGTCTTGAGCAGTTCTTC
>TRBJ1-2|11|NA|NA|TRBV4-2
CASSQDMVHTF
TGTGCCAGCAGCCAAGATATGGTCCACACCTTC
>TRBJ2-1|15|NA|NA|TRBV2
CASVGGVSSYNEQFF
TGTGCCAGCGTGGGCGGGGTAAGCTCCTACAATGAGCAGTTCTTC
>TRBJ1-6|18|NA|TRBD1|TRBV4-3
CASSQDQDRGLDNPPLHF
TGCGCCAGCAGCCAAGATCAAGACAGGGGGCTTGATAATCCACCCCTCCACTTT
>TRBJ2-1|13|few|NA|TRBV7-3
CASSRARESEQFF
TGTGCCAGCAGTAGGGCGAGGGAGAGTGAGCAGTTCTTC
>TRBJ2-1|15|NA|NA|TRBV6-1
CASRRGGPSYNEQFF
TGTGCCAGCAGGAGGGGGGGGCCCTCCTACAATGAGCAGTTCTTC
>TRBJ1-1|13|NA|TRBD1|TRBV10-3
CAISGDRTGGAFF
TGTGCCATCAGTGGGGACAGGACAGGGGGTGCTTTCTTT
>TRBJ2-7|13|NA|TRBD1|TRBV6-2/TRBV6-3
CASTPVGQDWQYF
TGTGCCAGCACCCCCGTGGGACAGGATTGGCAGTACTTC
>TRBJ2-3|17|few|NA|TRBV2
CASSHPEWTGGADTQYF
TGTGCCAGCAGTCACCCTGAATGGACAGGAGGGGCAGATACGCAGTATTTT
>TRBJ2-3|13|many|NA|TRBV7-2
CASSFSVADTQYF
TGTGCCAGCAGCTTTTCCGTTGCAGATACGCAGTATTTT
>TRBJ1-2|15|NA|NA|TRBV27
CASSLHPGHMDGYTF
TGTGCCAGCAGTTTACACCCGGGCCATATGGACGGCTACACCTTC
>TRBJ2-5|15|NA|NA|TRBV7-8
CASSPRRGGQETQYF
TGTGCCAGCAGCCCTAGGAGAGGAGGCCAAGAGACCCAGTACTTC
>TRBJ2-6|17|few|NA|TRBV5-1
CASSLVPTISGANVLTF
TGCGCCAGCAGCTTGGTACCGACCATCTCTGGGGCCAACGTCCTGACTTTC
>TRBJ2-3|12|NA|NA|TRBV6-2/TRBV6-3
CASRRSEDTQYF
TGTGCCAGCAGGCGCTCGGAGGATACGCAGTATTTT